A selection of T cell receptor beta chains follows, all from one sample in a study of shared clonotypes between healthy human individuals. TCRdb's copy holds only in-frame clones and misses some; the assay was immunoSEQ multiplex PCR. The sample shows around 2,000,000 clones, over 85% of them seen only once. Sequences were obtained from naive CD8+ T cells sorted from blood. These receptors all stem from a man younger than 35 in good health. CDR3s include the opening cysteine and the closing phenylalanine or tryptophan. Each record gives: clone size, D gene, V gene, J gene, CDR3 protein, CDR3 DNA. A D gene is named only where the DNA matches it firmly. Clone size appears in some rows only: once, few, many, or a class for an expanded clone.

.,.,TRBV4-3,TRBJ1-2,CASSQEMGARGYTF,TGCGCCAGCAGCCAAGAAATGGGGGCGCGGGGCTACACCTTC
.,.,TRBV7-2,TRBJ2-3,CASSLLGGADTQYF,TGTGCCAGCAGCCTATTGGGAGGAGCGGATACGCAGTATTTT
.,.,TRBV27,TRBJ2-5,CASSLSEGSETQYF,TGTGCCAGCAGTTTATCGGAGGGGTCAGAGACCCAGTACTTC
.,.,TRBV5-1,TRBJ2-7,CASSLAASDGVGHEQYF,TGCGCCAGCAGCTTGGCGGCTAGTGACGGTGTTGGCCACGAGCAGTACTTC
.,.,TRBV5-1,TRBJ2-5,CASSLSWGEDETQYF,TGCGCCAGCAGCTTATCGTGGGGGGAGGATGAGACCCAGTACTTC
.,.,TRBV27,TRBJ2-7,CASSLLSGANEQYF,TGTGCCAGCAGTCTCCTATCAGGGGCCAACGAGCAGTACTTC
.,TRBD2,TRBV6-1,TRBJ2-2,CASSETGGGASGELFF,TGTGCCAGCAGTGAGACTGGCGGGGGGGCCTCCGGGGAGCTGTTTTTT
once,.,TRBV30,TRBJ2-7,CAAGTVAYEQYF,TGTGCCGCGGGGACGGTCGCCTACGAGCAGTACTTC
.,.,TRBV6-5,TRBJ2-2,CASNSEPLGDGELFF,TGTGCCAGCAATTCCGAACCCTTAGGGGACGGGGAGCTGTTTTTT
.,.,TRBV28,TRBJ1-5,CASSSPNDRLGQPQHF,TGTGCCAGCAGTTCCCCCAACGACCGGTTGGGTCAGCCCCAGCATTTT
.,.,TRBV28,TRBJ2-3,CASSMGAGTDTQYF,TGTGCCAGCAGTATGGGGGCAGGCACAGATACGCAGTATTTT
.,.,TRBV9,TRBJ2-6,CASMGGPGANVLTF,TGTGCCAGCATGGGGGGCCCCGGGGCCAACGTCCTGACTTTC
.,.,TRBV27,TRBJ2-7,CASRLAGGYETQYF,TGTGCCAGCAGGCTCGCCGGTGGCTACGAAACGCAGTACTTC
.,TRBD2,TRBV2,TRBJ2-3,CASSDPLTSFSTDTQYF,TGTGCCAGCAGTGATCCCCTGACTAGCTTCAGCACAGATACGCAGTATTTT
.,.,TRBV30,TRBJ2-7,CAWGYEDSFYEQYF,TGTGCCTGGGGTTATGAGGACAGTTTTTACGAGCAGTACTTC
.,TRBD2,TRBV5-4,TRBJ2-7,CASSGTSGTDSYEQYF,TGTGCCAGCAGCGGTACTAGCGGGACCGACTCCTACGAGCAGTACTTC
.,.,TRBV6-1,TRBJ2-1,CASRALLGTEQFF,TGTGCCAGCAGAGCCCTGCTGGGTACTGAGCAGTTCTTC
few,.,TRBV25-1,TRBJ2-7,CASSGAHGEQYF,TGTGCCAGCAGTGGGGCCCACGGCGAGCAGTACTTC
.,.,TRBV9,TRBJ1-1,CASSVGLGSEAFF,TGTGCCAGCAGCGTGGGACTGGGGAGTGAAGCTTTCTTT
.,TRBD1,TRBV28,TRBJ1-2,CASSGTDGPKGYTF,TGTGCCAGCAGTGGGACAGACGGACCGAAGGGCTACACCTTC
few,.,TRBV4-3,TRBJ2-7,CASSQDRGYEQYF,TGCGCCAGCAGCCAAGATCGGGGGTACGAGCAGTACTTC
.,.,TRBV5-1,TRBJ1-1,CASSLTGGAEAFF,TGCGCCAGCAGCTTGACGGGAGGCGCTGAAGCTTTCTTT
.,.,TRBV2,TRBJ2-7,CARDKNNVAYEQYF,TGTGCCAGGGACAAAAATAACGTTGCCTACGAGCAGTACTTC
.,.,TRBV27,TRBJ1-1,CASRLGVLTEAFF,TGTGCCAGCAGGCTCGGTGTTCTGACTGAAGCTTTCTTT
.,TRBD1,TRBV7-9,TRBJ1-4,CASSSDRGGEKLFF,TGTGCCAGCAGCTCGGACAGGGGTGGTGAAAAACTGTTTTTT
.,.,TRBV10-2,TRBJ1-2,CASNSGHGYTF,TGCGCCAGTAACAGTGGGCATGGCTACACCTTC
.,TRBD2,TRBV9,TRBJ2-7,CASSVGGLDPEQYF,TGTGCCAGCAGCGTAGGTGGACTAGACCCCGAGCAGTACTTC
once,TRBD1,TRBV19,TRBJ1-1,CASSITGGNTEAFF,TGTGCCAGTAGTATCACAGGGGGCAACACTGAAGCTTTCTTT
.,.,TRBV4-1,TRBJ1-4,CASSQEEGRYEKLFF,TGCGCCAGCAGCCAAGAGGAGGGGCGATATGAAAAACTGTTTTTT
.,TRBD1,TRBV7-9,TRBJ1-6,CASSSGQGPLHF,TGTGCCAGCAGCTCGGGACAGGGGCCCCTCCACTTT
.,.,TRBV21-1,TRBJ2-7,CASSKDGDKVGTTYEQYF,TGTGCCAGCAGCAAAGATGGGGACAAGGTCGGGACCACCTACGAGCAGTACTTC
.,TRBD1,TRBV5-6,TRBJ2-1,CASSLTTRQGTDEQFF,TGTGCCAGCAGCTTGACTACTAGACAGGGGACCGATGAGCAGTTCTTC
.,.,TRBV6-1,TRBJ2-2,CASGPWGSGELFF,TGTGCCAGCGGACCCTGGGGGTCCGGGGAGCTGTTTTTT
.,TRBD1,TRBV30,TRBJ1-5,CAWDQGVGNQPQHF,TGTGCCTGGGACCAGGGGGTGGGCAATCAGCCCCAGCATTTT
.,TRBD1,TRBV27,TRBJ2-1,CASSFWTGGILNEQFF,TGTGCCAGCAGCTTTTGGACAGGGGGCATTCTGAATGAGCAGTTCTTC
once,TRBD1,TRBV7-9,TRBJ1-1,CASSNRTGPIGDTEAFF,TGTGCCAGCAGCAACCGGACAGGACCAATAGGGGACACTGAAGCTTTCTTT
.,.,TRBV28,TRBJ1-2,CASDSRPPYGYTF,TGTGCCAGCGATTCGCGGCCCCCCTATGGCTACACCTTC
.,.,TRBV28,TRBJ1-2,CASSLSGEVVYGYTF,TGTGCCAGCAGCCTGAGCGGCGAGGTAGTTTATGGCTACACCTTC
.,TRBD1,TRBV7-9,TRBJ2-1,CASSLVGQEDNEQFF,TGTGCCAGCAGCTTAGTGGGACAGGAGGACAATGAGCAGTTCTTC
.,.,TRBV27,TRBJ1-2,CASSFAGGDYGYTF,TGTGCCAGCAGTTTCGCCGGGGGGGACTATGGCTACACCTTC
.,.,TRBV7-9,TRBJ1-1,CASSTSTATNTEAFF,TGTGCCAGCAGCACCTCGACAGCTACGAACACTGAAGCTTTCTTT
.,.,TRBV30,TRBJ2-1,CAWSASNNEQFF,TGTGCCTGGAGTGCCTCTAACAATGAGCAGTTCTTC
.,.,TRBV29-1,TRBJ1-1,CSVEGLRYNTEAFF,TGCAGCGTTGAGGGACTCCGTTATAACACTGAAGCTTTCTTT
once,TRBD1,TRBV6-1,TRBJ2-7,CASSVRDSSYEQYF,TGTGCCAGCAGTGTCCGGGACAGCTCCTACGAGCAGTACTTC
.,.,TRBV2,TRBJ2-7,CASSEDDTTWSYEQYF,TGTGCCAGCAGTGAAGACGATACTACTTGGTCCTACGAGCAGTACTTC
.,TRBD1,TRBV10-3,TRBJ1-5,CAISESGTGYQPQHF,TGTGCCATCAGTGAGAGCGGGACAGGGTATCAGCCCCAGCATTTT
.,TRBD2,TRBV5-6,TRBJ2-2,CASSLGTSGGRSGELFF,TGTGCCAGCAGCTTGGGAACTAGCGGGGGGCGGTCCGGGGAGCTGTTTTTT
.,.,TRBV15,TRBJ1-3,CATSLGAGLGGNTIYF,TGTGCCACCAGCCTGGGGGCTGGGCTGGGTGGAAACACCATATATTTT
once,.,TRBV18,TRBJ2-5,CASSPPQVSPPETQYF,TGTGCCAGCTCACCACCCCAGGTATCCCCTCCAGAGACCCAGTACTTC
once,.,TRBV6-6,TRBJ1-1,CASSYSLGEAFF,TGTGCCAGCAGTTACTCGTTGGGAGAAGCTTTCTTT
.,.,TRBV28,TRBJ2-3,CASSFPISPNLEGTDTQYF,TGTGCCAGCAGTTTCCCCATCAGTCCCAACCTGGAGGGCACAGATACGCAGTATTTT
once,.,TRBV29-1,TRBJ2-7,CSVEEPTSSSYEQYF,TGCAGCGTTGAAGAGCCTACTAGCAGCTCCTACGAGCAGTACTTC
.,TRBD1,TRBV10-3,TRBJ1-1,CAISDRRDSLRENTEAFF,TGTGCCATCAGTGATCGTCGGGACAGCCTCAGGGAGAACACTGAAGCTTTCTTT
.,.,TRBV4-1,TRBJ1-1,CASSLGGGDATEAFF,TGCGCCAGCAGCCTAGGGGGGGGCGACGCCACTGAAGCTTTCTTT
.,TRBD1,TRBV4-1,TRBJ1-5,CASSQVQGDNQPQHF,TGCGCCAGCAGCCAAGTGCAGGGGGACAATCAGCCCCAGCATTTT
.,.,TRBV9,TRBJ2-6,CASSVGTVDSSGANVLTF,TGTGCCAGCAGCGTAGGAACAGTTGATAGCTCTGGGGCCAACGTCCTGACTTTC
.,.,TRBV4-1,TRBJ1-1,CASSQRRGDTEAFF,TGCGCCAGCAGCCAGAGGAGGGGTGATACTGAAGCTTTCTTT
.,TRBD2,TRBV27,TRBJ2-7,CASSWRGTSGRSILYEQYF,TGTGCCAGCAGTTGGAGGGGGACTAGCGGGAGATCTATCCTCTACGAGCAGTACTTC